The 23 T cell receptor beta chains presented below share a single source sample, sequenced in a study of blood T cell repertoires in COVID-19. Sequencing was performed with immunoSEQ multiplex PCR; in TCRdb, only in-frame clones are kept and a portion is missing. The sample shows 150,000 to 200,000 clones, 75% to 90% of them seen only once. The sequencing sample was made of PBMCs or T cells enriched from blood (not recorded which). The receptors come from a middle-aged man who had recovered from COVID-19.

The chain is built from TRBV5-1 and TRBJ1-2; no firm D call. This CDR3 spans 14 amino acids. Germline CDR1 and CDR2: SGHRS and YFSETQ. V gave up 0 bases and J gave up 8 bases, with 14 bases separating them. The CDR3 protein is CASSLGAEELGYTF. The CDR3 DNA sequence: TGCGCCAGCAGCTTGGGGGCCGAAGAGCTCGGCTACACCTTC.

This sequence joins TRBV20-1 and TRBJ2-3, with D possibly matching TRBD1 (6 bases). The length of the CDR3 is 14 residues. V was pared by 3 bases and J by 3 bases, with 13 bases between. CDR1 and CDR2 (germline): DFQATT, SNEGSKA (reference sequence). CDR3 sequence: CSASGWGRTDTQYF. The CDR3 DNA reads TGCAGTGCTAGTGGGTGGGGGCGGACAGATACGCAGTATTTT.

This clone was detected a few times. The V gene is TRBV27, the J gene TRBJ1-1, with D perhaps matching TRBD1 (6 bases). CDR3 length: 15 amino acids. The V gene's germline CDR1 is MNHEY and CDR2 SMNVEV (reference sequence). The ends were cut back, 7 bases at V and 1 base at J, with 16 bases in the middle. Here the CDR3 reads CASIGQGSWNTEAFF. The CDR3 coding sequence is TGTGCCAGCATCGGGCAGGGGTCTTGGAACACTGAAGCTTTCTTT.

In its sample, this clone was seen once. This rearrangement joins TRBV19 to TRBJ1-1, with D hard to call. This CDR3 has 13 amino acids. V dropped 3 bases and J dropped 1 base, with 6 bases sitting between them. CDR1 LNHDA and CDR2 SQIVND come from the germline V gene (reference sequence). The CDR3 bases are TGTGCCAGTAGTATCTCTTCGAACACTGAAGCTTTCTTT. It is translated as CASSISSNTEAFF. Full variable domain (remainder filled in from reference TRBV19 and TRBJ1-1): DGGITQSPKYLFRKEGQNVTLSCEQNLNHDAMYWYRQDPGQGLRLIYYSQIVNDFQKGDIAEGYSVSREKKESFPLTVTSAQKNPTAFYLCASSISSNTEAFFGQGTRLTVV.

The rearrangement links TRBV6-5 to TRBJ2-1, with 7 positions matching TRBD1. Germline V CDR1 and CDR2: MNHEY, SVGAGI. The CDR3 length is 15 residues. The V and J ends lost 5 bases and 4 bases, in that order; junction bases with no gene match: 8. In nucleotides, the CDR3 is TGTGCCAGCAGTCTACAGGGGATCCCATACAATGAGCAGTTCTTC. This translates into CASSLQGIPYNEQFF.

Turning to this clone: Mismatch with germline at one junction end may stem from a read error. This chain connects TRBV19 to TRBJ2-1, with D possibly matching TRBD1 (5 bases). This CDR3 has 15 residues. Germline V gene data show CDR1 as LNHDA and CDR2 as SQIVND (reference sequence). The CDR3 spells CASSIVWGSNNEQFF. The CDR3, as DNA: TGTGCCAGTAGTATAGTATGGGGCTCCAACAATGAGCAGTTCTTC.

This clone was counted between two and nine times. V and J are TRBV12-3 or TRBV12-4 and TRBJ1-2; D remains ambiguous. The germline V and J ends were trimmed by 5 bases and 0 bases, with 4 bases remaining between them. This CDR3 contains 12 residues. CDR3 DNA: TGTGCCAGCAGTACTCCTAACTATGGCTACACCTTC. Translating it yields CASSTPNYGYTF.

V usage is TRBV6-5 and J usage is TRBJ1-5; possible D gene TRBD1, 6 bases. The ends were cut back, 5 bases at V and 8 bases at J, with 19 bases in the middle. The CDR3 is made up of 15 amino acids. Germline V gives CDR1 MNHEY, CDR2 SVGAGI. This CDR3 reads CASSRGSYGQEPQHF. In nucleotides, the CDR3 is TGTGCCAGCAGTAGGGGGTCTTACGGTCAGGAGCCCCAGCATTTT.

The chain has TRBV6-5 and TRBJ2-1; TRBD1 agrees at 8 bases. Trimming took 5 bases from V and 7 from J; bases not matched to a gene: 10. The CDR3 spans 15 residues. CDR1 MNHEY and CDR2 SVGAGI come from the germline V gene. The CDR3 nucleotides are TGTGCCAGCAGTCTCCGGGTGGACAGGGCGAATGAGCAGTTCTTC. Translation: CASSLRVDRANEQFF.

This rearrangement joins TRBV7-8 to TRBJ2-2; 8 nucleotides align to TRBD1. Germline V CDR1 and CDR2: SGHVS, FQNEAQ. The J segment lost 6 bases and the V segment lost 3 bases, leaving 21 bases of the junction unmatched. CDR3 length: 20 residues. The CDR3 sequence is CASSFVRQPGGIGEAGELFF. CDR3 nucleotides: TGTGCCAGCAGCTTCGTACGGCAACCAGGGGGCATTGGGGAGGCCGGGGAGCTGTTTTTT.

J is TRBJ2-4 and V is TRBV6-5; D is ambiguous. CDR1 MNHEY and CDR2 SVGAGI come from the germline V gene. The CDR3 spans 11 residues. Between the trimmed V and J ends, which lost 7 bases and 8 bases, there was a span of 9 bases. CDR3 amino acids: CASINRDIQYF. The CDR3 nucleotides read TGTGCCAGCATCAACCGGGACATTCAGTACTTC.

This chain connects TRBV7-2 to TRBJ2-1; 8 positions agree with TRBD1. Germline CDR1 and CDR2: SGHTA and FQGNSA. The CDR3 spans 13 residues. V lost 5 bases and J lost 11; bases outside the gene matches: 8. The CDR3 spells CASSAGWTGQQFF. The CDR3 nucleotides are TGTGCCAGCAGCGCCGGGTGGACAGGGCAGCAGTTCTTC.

This chain's CDR3 is CASSQAGLAVYNEQFF. CDR3 sequence (DNA): TGTGCCAGCAGCCAAGCGGGACTAGCGGTCTACAATGAGCAGTTCTTC. The V and J genes are TRBV4-2 and TRBJ2-1; 11 bases map to TRBD2. The V and J ends lost 1 base and 3 bases, in that order; junction bases with no gene match: 2. CDR3 size: 16 residues. Per germline, CDR1 LGHNA and CDR2 YNFKEQ.

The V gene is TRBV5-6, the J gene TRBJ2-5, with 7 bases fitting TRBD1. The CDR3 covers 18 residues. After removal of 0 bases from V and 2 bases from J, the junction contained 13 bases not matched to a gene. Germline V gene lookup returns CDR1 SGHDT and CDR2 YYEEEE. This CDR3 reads CASSLATGLAQGQETQYF. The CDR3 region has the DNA TGTGCCAGCAGCTTGGCTACTGGTTTGGCACAGGGGCAAGAGACCCAGTACTTC.

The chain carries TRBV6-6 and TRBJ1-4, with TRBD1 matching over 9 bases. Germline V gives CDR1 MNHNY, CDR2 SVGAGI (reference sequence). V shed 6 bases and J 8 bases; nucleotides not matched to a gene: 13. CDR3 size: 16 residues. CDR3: CASSLSSGTGIEKLFF. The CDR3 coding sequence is TGTGCCAGCAGCCTATCTTCCGGGACAGGGATAGAAAAACTGTTTTTT.

The chain's CDR3 is CASNVASGRGYQETQYF. The CDR3 nucleotides are TGTGCCAGCAATGTGGCTAGCGGGAGGGGGTACCAAGAGACCCAGTACTTC. The genes are TRBV2 and TRBJ2-5; TRBD2 matches at 12 bases. CDR3 length: 17 residues. V lost 7 bases, J lost 0 bases, and 9 bases stayed unmatched. CDR1 is SNHLY, CDR2 FYNNEI, per germline.

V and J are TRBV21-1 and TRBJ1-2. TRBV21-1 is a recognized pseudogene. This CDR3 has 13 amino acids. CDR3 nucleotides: TGTGCCAGCAGCGGAGGGAACGTCGATGGCTACACCTTC. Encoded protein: CASSGGNVDGYTF.

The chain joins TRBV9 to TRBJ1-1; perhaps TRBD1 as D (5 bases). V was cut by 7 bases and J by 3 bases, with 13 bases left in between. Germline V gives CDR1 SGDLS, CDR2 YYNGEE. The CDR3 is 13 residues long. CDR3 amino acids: CASGPQGDTEAFF. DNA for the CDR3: TGTGCCAGCGGCCCCCAAGGGGACACTGAAGCTTTCTTT.

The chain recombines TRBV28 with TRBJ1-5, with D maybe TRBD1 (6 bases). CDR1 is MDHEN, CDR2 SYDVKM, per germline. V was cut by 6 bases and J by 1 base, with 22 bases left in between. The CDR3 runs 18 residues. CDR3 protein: CASRPQGGLGGSNQPQHF. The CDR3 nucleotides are TGTGCCAGCAGACCTCAAGGGGGTCTGGGCGGGAGCAATCAGCCCCAGCATTTT. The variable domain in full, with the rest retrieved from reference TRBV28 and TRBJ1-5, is DVKVTQSSRYLVKRTGEKVFLECVQDMDHENMFWYRQDPGLGLRLIYFSYDVKMKEKGDIPEGYSVSREKKERFSLILESASTNQTSMYLCASRPQGGLGGSNQPQHFGDGTRLSIL.

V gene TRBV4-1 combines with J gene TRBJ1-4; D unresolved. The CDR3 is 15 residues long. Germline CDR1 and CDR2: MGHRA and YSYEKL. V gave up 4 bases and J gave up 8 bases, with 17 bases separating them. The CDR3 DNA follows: TGCGCCAGCAGCCCGTCCCTACAAGGGAGCGAAAAACTGTTTTTT. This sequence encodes CASSPSLQGSEKLFF.

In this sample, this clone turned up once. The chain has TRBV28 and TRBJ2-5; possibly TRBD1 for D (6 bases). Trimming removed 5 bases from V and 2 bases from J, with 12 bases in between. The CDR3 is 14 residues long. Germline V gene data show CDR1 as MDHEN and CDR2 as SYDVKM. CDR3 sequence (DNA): TGTGCCAGCAGTCACAGGGTCAGGCAAGAGACCCAGTACTTC. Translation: CASSHRVRQETQYF.

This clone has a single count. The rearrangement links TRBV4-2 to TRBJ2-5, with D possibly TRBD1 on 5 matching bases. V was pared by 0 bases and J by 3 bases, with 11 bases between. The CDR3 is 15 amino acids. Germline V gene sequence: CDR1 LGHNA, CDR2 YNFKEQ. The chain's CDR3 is CASSQDDGREETQYF. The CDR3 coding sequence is TGTGCCAGCAGCCAAGATGACGGCAGGGAAGAGACCCAGTACTTC.

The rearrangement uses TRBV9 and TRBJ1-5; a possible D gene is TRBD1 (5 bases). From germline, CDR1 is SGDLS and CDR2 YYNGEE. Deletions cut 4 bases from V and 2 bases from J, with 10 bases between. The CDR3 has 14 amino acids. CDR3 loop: CASSKGLGNQPQHF. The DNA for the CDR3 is TGTGCCAGCAGCAAGGGGCTAGGCAATCAGCCCCAGCATTTT.